These 2 T cell receptor beta chains came from one sample sequenced in a study of metastatic and nonmetastatic thyroid tumors. Every patient underwent thyroid surgery untreated. TCRdb reassembled clones from the PCR reads with MiXCR. The data contain around 35,000 clones, about 16% of them singletons. Sequencing was carried out using blood. The source of these receptors is a female donor with papillary thyroid cancer or a benign thyroid nodule (not recorded which). Some clones in this sample may be carry-over from other donors' samples.

Many counts were recorded for this clone. The chain employs TRBV3-1 and TRBJ1-1, with D perhaps TRBD1 (5 bases). Germline loops: CDR1 LGHDT, CDR2 YNNKEL (reference sequence). The CDR3 runs 13 residues. V lost 3 bases, J lost 3 bases, and 8 bases lay in between. This chain's CDR3 is CASSHLGDTEAFF. The CDR3 nucleotides are TGTGCCAGCAGCCATTTAGGGGACACTGAAGCTTTCTTT.

This clone has a count of ten or more. The chain combines TRBV6-1 with TRBJ2-1; 7 nucleotides agree with TRBD1. V trimming: 4 bases; J trimming: 4 bases; junction bases outside the gene matches: 10. The CDR3 length is 16 residues. Germline loops: CDR1 MNHNS, CDR2 SASEGT. The CDR3 DNA follows: TGTGCCAGCAGTGGGGGCAGGGGGAGAGGGTACAATGAGCAGTTCTTC. This translates into CASSGGRGRGYNEQFF.